The present T cell receptor (beta chain) was sequenced within a study of blood T cell repertoires in COVID-19. This CDR3 has 15 amino acids. Germline V gene data show CDR1 as ENHRY and CDR2 as SYGVKD. V lost 3 bases and J lost 5; bases outside the gene matches: 5. Measured with immunoSEQ multiplex PCR; TCRdb has only the in-frame clones, and not every one. The data contain 100,000 or so clones, 88% of them seen just once; the ten biggest clones take up about 6.3%. This chain joins TRBV10-3 and TRBJ2-1; 9 bases fit TRBD2. The specimen sequenced was peripheral blood. This sequence was found in a woman aged 55-75 years with acute or convalescent COVID-19. The CDR3 nucleotides read TGTGCCATCAGTGAACCTAGCGGGACGCACAATGAGCAGTTCTTC. It specifies CAISEPSGTHNEQFF.